This T cell receptor (beta chain) was recorded in a study of cytomegalovirus exposure and HLA in healthy donors. The length of the CDR3 is 16 residues. The V gene's germline CDR1 is LNHDA and CDR2 SQIVND (reference sequence). J lost 4 bases, V lost 9 bases, and 11 bases had no gene match. General observations from the study: An Asian-associated ancestry cluster reportedly showed fewer N-insertions than the approximately 620-donor mean in a later analysis. Across donors, sequencing depth was assumed by presence/absence analyses to be roughly uniform.

The PCR ran on 60 Vbeta and 13 Jbeta primers. This table comes from immunoSEQ multiplex PCR, and its TCRdb copy is limited to in-frame clones, with some not included. Here the sample spans about 170,000 clones, about 82% being singletons. Details on this clone: The antigen remains undetermined.

Material for sequencing was PBMCs. The chain uses TRBV19 and TRBJ2-6; 8 bases map to TRBD1. This sequence originates from a female donor in good health and CMV-seronegative. The CDR3 is CASLDGQGSGANVLTF. The CDR3 region has the DNA TGTGCCAGCCTGGACGGACAGGGATCCGGGGCCAACGTCCTGACTTTC.